Below are 21 T cell receptor beta chains sequenced from a single sample in a study of radiotherapy plus CTLA-4 blockade in lung cancer. Using immunoSEQ multiplex PCR, the repertoire was profiled, and TCRdb retains in-frame clones only, with some absent. Seen here are tens of thousands of clones, 60% to 80% observed once, and the top ten hold roughly 11%. The source material was peripheral blood, sampled from a patient treated with radiotherapy plus ipilimumab. The receptors come from a human donor with non-small cell lung cancer who had stable disease on radiotherapy plus ipilimumab.

V gene TRBV29-1 combines with J gene TRBJ2-6, with D unclear. The germline V and J ends were trimmed by 7 bases and 0 bases, with 19 bases remaining between them. The CDR3 covers 17 residues. CDR1 is SQVTM and CDR2 is ANQGSEA in the germline V gene. The CDR3 bases are TGCAGCGCTGGAGAACAGACTCCGAGCTCTGGGGCCAACGTCCTGACTTTC. This translates into CSAGEQTPSSGANVLTF. The full variable domain, its missing parts supplied by reference TRBV29-1 and TRBJ2-6, is SAVISQKPSRDICQRGTSLTIQCQVDSQVTMMFWYRQQPGQSLTLIATANQGSEATYESGFVIDKFPISRPNLTFSTLTVSNMSPEDSSIYLCSAGEQTPSSGANVLTFGAGSRLTVL.

The V and J genes are TRBV2 and TRBJ2-2; TRBD1 aligns across 7 bases. CDR1 and CDR2 from the germline V gene are SNHLY and FYNNEI. This CDR3 is 16 amino acids long. J lost 0 bases, V lost 3 bases, and 4 bases had no gene match. CDR3 loop: CASSEQGTANTGELFF. In DNA form, the CDR3 reads TGTGCCAGCAGTGAGCAAGGGACAGCGAACACCGGGGAGCTGTTTTTT.

The rearrangement links TRBV10-2 to TRBJ1-1; TRBD1 might be the D (5 bases). Trimming took off 6 bases at V and 0 bases at J, with 11 bases between the two ends. The CDR3 is 14 residues long. Looked up from germline, CDR1 is WSHSY and CDR2 is SAAADI. The CDR3 reads CASSRGTVNTEAFF. The CDR3 DNA sequence: TGCGCCAGCAGCCGAGGGACGGTGAACACTGAAGCTTTCTTT.

The gene calls are TRBV7-6 and TRBJ1-6; 7 nucleotides agree with TRBD1. The V gene's germline CDR1 is SGHVS and CDR2 FNYEAQ. The CDR3 runs 15 residues. Trimming removed 1 base from V and 10 bases from J; junction bases left unmatched: 7. This chain's CDR3 is CASSLERGRGSPLHF. The DNA for the CDR3 is TGTGCCAGCAGCTTAGAGAGGGGGCGTGGATCACCCCTCCACTTT.

This sequence joins TRBV18 and TRBJ2-7; 7 positions agree with TRBD2. The CDR3 extends over 13 amino acids. Trimming removed 4 bases from V and 6 bases from J; junction bases left unmatched: 6. Germline V CDR1 and CDR2: KGHSH, LQKENI. The CDR3 coding sequence is TGTGCCAGCTCACGGGACGGGGGGAGCGAGCAGTACGTC. Amino acid sequence: CASSRDGGSEQYV.

The rearrangement links TRBV11-3 to TRBJ2-5, with 10 bases lining up with TRBD2. The CDR3 covers 17 residues. V lost 1 base, J lost 4 bases, and 9 bases stayed unmatched. Germline CDR1 is SGHNT and CDR2 is YENEEA. CDR3: CASSLASSGGRGETQYF. CDR3 coding DNA: TGTGCCAGCAGCTTAGCTTCTAGCGGGGGCCGGGGAGAGACCCAGTACTTC. The variable domain in full, with the rest retrieved from reference TRBV11-3 and TRBJ2-5, is EAGVVQSPRYKIIEKKQPVAFWCNPISGHNTLYWYLQNLGQGPELLIRYENEEAVDDSQLPKDRFSAERLKGVDSTLKIQPAELGDSAVYLCASSLASSGGRGETQYFGPGTRLLVL.

This rearrangement joins TRBV6-4 to TRBJ2-1, with 9 bases lining up with TRBD1. With 5 bases clipped from V and 9 bases from J, the junction kept 14 bases outside the gene matches. Germline values: CDR1 MRHNA, CDR2 SNTAGT. CDR3 length: 16 amino acids. CDR3 DNA sequence: TGTGCCAGCAGTACCTACCCCGGACAGGGGAAGGCTGAGCAGTTCTTC. Amino acids: CASSTYPGQGKAEQFF.

The V call is TRBV15, the J call TRBJ1-5, with TRBD1 matching over 7 bases. V shed 2 bases and J 6 bases; nucleotides not matched to a gene: 10. This CDR3 contains 16 residues. Germline loops: CDR1 LNHNV, CDR2 YYDKDF (reference sequence). CDR3 nucleotides: TGTGCCACCAGCAGACACCGACAGGGCCATAGTCAGCCCCAGCATTTT. It translates to CATSRHRQGHSQPQHF.

The J gene is TRBJ1-1, the V gene TRBV5-4; D remains ambiguous. This CDR3 region has 13 residues. Trimming removed 0 bases at V and 3 bases at J, with 6 bases between. In germline, CDR1 is SGHNT, CDR2 YYREEE (reference sequence). The CDR3 DNA follows: TGTGCCAGCAGCTTGGAACAGCACACTGAAGCTTTCTTT. Translation gives CASSLEQHTEAFF. Variable domain in full (rest from reference TRBV5-4 and TRBJ1-1): ETGVTQSPTHLIKTRGQQVTLRCSSQSGHNTVSWYQQALGQGPQFIFQYYREEENGRGNFPPRFSGLQFPNYSSELNVNALELDDSALYLCASSLEQHTEAFFGQGTRLTVV.

The chain employs TRBV19 and TRBJ1-4; D perhaps matches TRBD1 (5 bases). Germline CDR1 LNHDA, CDR2 SQIVND (reference sequence). The CDR3 is made up of 16 amino acids. Trimming left V 3 bases short and J 3 bases short, with 14 bases between. DNA of the CDR3: TGTGCCAGTAGTATCAGGACGGGGGTGGCTAATGAAAAACTGTTTTTT. Residues: CASSIRTGVANEKLFF.

This clone has just a few counts. The V and J genes are TRBV4-1 and TRBJ1-6; D perhaps matches TRBD1 (5 bases). The V gene's germline CDR1 is MGHRA and CDR2 YSYEKL. The CDR3 is made up of 14 amino acids. Trimming pared 5 bases from V and 9 bases from J, leaving 14 bases between. This CDR3 is CASSNQGAASPLHF. The CDR3, as DNA: TGCGCCAGCAGCAATCAGGGAGCGGCTTCACCCCTCCACTTT.

This clone appeared once. The CDR3 region has the DNA TGTGCCTGTCGGGGGGCGCCTAGCACAGATACGCAGTATTTT. Its protein is CACRGAPSTDTQYF. The chain couples TRBV19 to TRBJ2-3; maybe TRBD2 (7 bases). Germline V CDR1 and CDR2: LNHDA, SQIVND (reference sequence). The CDR3 spans 14 residues. The V end was cut by 11 bases, the J end by 0 bases, with 15 bases between.

The chain uses TRBV13 and TRBJ1-2; D possibly corresponds to TRBD1 (6 bases). The length of the CDR3 is 13 residues. Germline values: CDR1 PRHDT, CDR2 FYEKMQ (reference sequence). With 2 bases removed from V and 6 bases from J, the gap between germline ends came to 10 bases. CDR3 bases: TGTGCCAGCAGCTTAATGGGGGCGGATGGCTACACCTTC. Translating it yields CASSLMGADGYTF.

The genes are TRBV4-2 and TRBJ1-6; D possibly corresponds to TRBD1 (5 bases). Trimming removed 0 bases at V and 9 bases at J, with 12 bases between. The CDR3 length is 15 residues. Per the germline V gene, CDR1 is LGHNA and CDR2 is YNFKEQ. CDR3 loop: CASSQDPGKSSPLHF. The CDR3 bases are TGTGCCAGCAGCCAAGATCCAGGGAAGAGTTCACCCCTCCACTTT.

With respect to this clone: Other DNA sequences in this specimen translate into the identical CDR3. This chain joins TRBV29-1 and TRBJ2-3, with TRBD2 as a possible D gene (5 bases). The CDR3 covers 12 residues. The V end lost 4 bases, the J end lost 3 bases, and 8 bases lay between the germline ends. Looked up from germline, CDR1 is SQVTM and CDR2 is ANQGSEA. CDR3 sequence: CSVVGETDTQYF. As DNA, the CDR3 is TGCAGCGTTGTCGGGGAGACAGATACGCAGTATTTT.

V and J are TRBV27 and TRBJ1-2, with 10 bases aligning to TRBD1. The junction had 6 bases not matched to a gene; V was cut back by 2 bases and J by 6 bases. Germline CDR1 is MNHEY and CDR2 is SMNVEV (reference sequence). CDR3 size: 15 residues. CDR3 nucleotides: TGTGCCAGCAGTTTAGGTGACAGGGGGCCCGATGGCTACACCTTC. Translation: CASSLGDRGPDGYTF.

DNA of the CDR3: TGTGCCAGCAGCACCAGGACTAGCGGAACGAAAAACAATGAGCAGTTCTTC. Protein: CASSTRTSGTKNNEQFF. This chain joins TRBV5-5 and TRBJ2-1, with 10 bases fitting TRBD2. Germline V gene sequence: CDR1 SGHKS, CDR2 YYEKEE (reference sequence). J lost 5 bases, V lost 4 bases, and 12 bases had no gene match. CDR3 length equals 17 residues.

The chain combines TRBV6-6 with TRBJ1-1; possibly TRBD1 for D (5 bases). CDR1 MNHNY and CDR2 SVGAGI come from the germline V gene (reference sequence). The CDR3 is 14 residues long. The V gene lost 6 bases and the J gene lost 4 bases, with 15 bases spanning the gap. The CDR3 reads CASSYGTPGTEAFF. DNA for the CDR3: TGTGCCAGCAGCTACGGGACCCCGGGCACTGAAGCTTTCTTT.

J is TRBJ1-5 and V is TRBV4-1; D perhaps matches TRBD1 (5 bases). The germline gives CDR1 MGHRA, CDR2 YSYEKL. The CDR3 runs to 18 residues. V was clipped by 5 bases and J by 0 bases, with 20 bases between them. The CDR3 region is CASSFDSDRDDSNQPQHF. The CDR3 region has the DNA TGCGCCAGCAGCTTCGACAGTGACCGGGACGATAGCAATCAGCCCCAGCATTTT.

This clone has just a few counts. The J gene is TRBJ2-3, the V gene TRBV5-4, with TRBD1 as a possible D gene (5 bases). CDR1 SGHNT and CDR2 YYREEE come from the germline V gene (reference sequence). V dropped 1 base and J dropped 3 bases, with 6 bases sitting between them. This CDR3 comprises 13 residues. The CDR3 reads CASSLKGTDTQYF. As DNA, the CDR3 is TGTGCCAGCAGCTTGAAGGGGACAGATACGCAGTATTTT.

The rearrangement uses TRBV7-7 and TRBJ1-4, with D possibly being TRBD1 (5 bases). CDR1 SSHAT and CDR2 FNYEAQ come from the germline V gene (reference sequence). The CDR3 has 16 amino acids. The germline V and J ends were trimmed by 5 bases and 0 bases, with 13 bases remaining between them. The CDR3 DNA follows: TGTGCCAGCAGCCCCCCGGGGGGGACAACTAATGAAAAACTGTTTTTT. Its translation: CASSPPGGTTNEKLFF.